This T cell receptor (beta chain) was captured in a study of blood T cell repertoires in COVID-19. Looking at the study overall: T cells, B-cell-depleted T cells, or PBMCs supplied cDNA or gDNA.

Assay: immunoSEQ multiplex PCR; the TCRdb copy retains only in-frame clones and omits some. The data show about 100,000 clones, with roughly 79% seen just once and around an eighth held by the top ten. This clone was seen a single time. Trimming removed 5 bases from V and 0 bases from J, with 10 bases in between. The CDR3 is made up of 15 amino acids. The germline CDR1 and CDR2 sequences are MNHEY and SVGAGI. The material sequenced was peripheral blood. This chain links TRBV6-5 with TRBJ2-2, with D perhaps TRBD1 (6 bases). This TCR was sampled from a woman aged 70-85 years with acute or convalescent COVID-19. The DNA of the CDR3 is TGTGCCAGCAGTCTCCGGGACACGAACACCGGGGAGCTGTTTTTT. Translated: CASSLRDTNTGELFF.